This TCR beta chain was sequenced for a study of memory CD4+ T cells and cytomegalovirus serostatus. Study details: Donors were healthy Belgian adults, several CMV seropositive and about two dozen seronegative. Findings and limits, study-wide: CD4+ memory repertoires contained about 40% of the roughly 160 reported CMV TCRbeta sequences.

The CDR3 runs 15 residues. Germline-derived CDR1 and CDR2 are MNHEY and SVGAGI. Trimming pared 6 bases from V and 3 bases from J, leaving 15 bases between. Sequenced by immunoSEQ multiplex PCR; TCRdb stores in-frame clones only, minus some. The sample yields approximately 70,000 clones, about 78% seen once. Comments on this clone: The antigen is undetermined.

The sort gate was single viable CD3+CD4+CD8-CD45RO+ cells for memory CD4+ T cells. Serum IgG to CMV pp150, pp28, p38 and p52 defined serostatus. The chain is built from TRBV6-5 and TRBJ2-4; D is uncertain. This clonotype was sampled from an adult in good health and CMV-seropositive. Specimen: memory CD4+ T cells from blood. CDR3: CASSPHGADKNIQYF. The CDR3 nucleotides read TGTGCCAGCAGCCCACATGGCGCGGACAAAAACATTCAGTACTTC.